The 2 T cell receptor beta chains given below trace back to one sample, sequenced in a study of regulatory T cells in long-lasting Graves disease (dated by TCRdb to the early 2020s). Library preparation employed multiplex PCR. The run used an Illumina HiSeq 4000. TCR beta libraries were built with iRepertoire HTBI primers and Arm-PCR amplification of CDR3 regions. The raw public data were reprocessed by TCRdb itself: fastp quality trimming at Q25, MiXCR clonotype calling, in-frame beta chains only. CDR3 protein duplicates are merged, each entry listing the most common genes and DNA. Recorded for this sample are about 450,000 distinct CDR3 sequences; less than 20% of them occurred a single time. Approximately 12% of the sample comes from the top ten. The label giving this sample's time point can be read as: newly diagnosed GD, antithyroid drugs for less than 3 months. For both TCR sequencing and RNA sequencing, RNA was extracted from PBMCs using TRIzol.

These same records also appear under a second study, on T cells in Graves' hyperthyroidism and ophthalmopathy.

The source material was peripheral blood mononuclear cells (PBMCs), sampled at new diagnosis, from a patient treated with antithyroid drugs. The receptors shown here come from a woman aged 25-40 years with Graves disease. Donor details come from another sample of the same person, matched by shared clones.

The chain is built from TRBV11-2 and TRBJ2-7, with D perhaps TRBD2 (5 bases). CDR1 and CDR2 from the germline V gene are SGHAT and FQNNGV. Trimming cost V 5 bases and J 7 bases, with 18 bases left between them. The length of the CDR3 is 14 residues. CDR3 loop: CASSREISLAEQYF. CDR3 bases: TGTGCCAGCAGCAGGGAGATCTCGCTAGCTGAGCAGTACTTC. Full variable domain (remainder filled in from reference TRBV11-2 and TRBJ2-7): EAGVAQSPRYKIIEKRQSVAFWCNPISGHATLYWYQQILGQGPKLLIQFQNNGVVDDSQLPKDRFSAERLKGVDSTLKIQPAKLEDSAVYLCASSREISLAEQYFGPGTRLTVT.

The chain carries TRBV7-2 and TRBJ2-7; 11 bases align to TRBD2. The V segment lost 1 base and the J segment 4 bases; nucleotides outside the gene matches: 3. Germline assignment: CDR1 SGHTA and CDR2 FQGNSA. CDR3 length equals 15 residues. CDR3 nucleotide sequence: TGTGCCAGCAGCTTAGTTTGGACTAGCGGGTACGAGCAGTACTTC. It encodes CASSLVWTSGYEQYF.